The rows below give T cell receptor beta chains drawn from one sample of a study of cytomegalovirus exposure and HLA in healthy donors. Repertoires were generated with immunoSEQ multiplex PCR, while TCRdb's copy carries only in-frame clones and drops some. The sample shows 120,000 or so clones, about 80% of them seen only once. The sample consisted of PBMCs. These receptors originate from a woman aged 50 to 65 in good health and CMV-seropositive. Each CDR3 is given with its conserved first and last residue. Each record gives: CDR3 length, J gene, D gene, clone size, V gene, CDR3 DNA, CDR3 protein. D genes are given only for firm matches. Clone size appears in some rows only: once, few, many, or a class for an expanded clone.

11	TRBJ2-2	NA	NA	TRBV6-5	TGTGCCAGCACTCACACCGGGGAGCTGTTTTTT	CASTHTGELFF
15	TRBJ1-1	TRBD1	NA	TRBV29-1	TGCAGCGGGGCCGGGACAGGTTATTTTAACACTGAAGCTTTCTTT	CSGAGTGYFNTEAFF
16	TRBJ2-1	TRBD2	NA	TRBV5-1	TGCGCCAGCAGCATACTAGCGGGGGGGCCAGTCGATGAGCAGTTCTTC	CASSILAGGPVDEQFF
16	TRBJ2-3	TRBD2	NA	TRBV5-1	TGCGCCAGCAGCTTGATGTCTTCGGGGGGGCAAGATACGCAGTATTTT	CASSLMSSGGQDTQYF
12	TRBJ1-2	NA	NA	TRBV7-2	TGTGCCAGCAGCTTAGTGTTTGGCGGCTACACCTTC	CASSLVFGGYTF
18	TRBJ1-5	NA	NA	TRBV10-3	TGTGCCATCAGTGAGTCCATTAGTGGCAGGGGAAGCAATCAGCCCCAGCATTTT	CAISESISGRGSNQPQHF
12	TRBJ2-7	NA	NA	TRBV19	TGTGCCAGTAGTGACAGGCGTTACGAGCAGTACTTC	CASSDRRYEQYF
15	TRBJ2-7	NA	NA	TRBV4-3	TGCGCCAGCAGCCAAGAATTACTCGACACCTACGAGCAGTACTTC	CASSQELLDTYEQYF
15	TRBJ2-3	NA	NA	TRBV15	TGTGCCACCAGCAGACCTCAGGTTTCAACAGATACGCAGTATTTT	CATSRPQVSTDTQYF
17	TRBJ1-5	NA	NA	TRBV7-9	TGTGCCAGCAGCATAAGACCCCTTGACAAACTCAATCAGCCCCAGCATTTT	CASSIRPLDKLNQPQHF
13	TRBJ1-1	NA	NA	TRBV30	TGTGCCTGGAAAGTACTTATGAACACTGAAGCTTTCTTT	CAWKVLMNTEAFF
17	TRBJ2-7	TRBD2	once	TRBV4-2	TGTGCCAGCAGCCAAGCGACTAGCGGGAGAGAAGGGTACGAGCAGTACTTC	CASSQATSGREGYEQYF
15	TRBJ1-1	NA	NA	TRBV11-2	TGTGCCAGCAGCTTAGGGGGAGGGGAGAACACTGAAGCTTTCTTT	CASSLGGGENTEAFF
12	TRBJ1-1	NA	NA	TRBV29-1	TGCAGCGTTGACAGGCAGAACACTGAAGCTTTCTTT	CSVDRQNTEAFF
15	TRBJ2-1	TRBD1	NA	TRBV28	TGTGCCAGCAGTAAAACAGGGGGCGCCCCGAATGAGCAGTTCTTC	CASSKTGGAPNEQFF
13	TRBJ2-5	NA	NA	TRBV2	TGTGCCAGCAGCTCTCTAGCCACCGAGACCCAGTACTTC	CASSSLATETQYF
11	TRBJ1-2	NA	once	TRBV29-1	TGCAGCGCCCTTGACAGCTATGGCTACACCTTC	CSALDSYGYTF
15	TRBJ1-5	NA	NA	TRBV5-6	TGTGCCAGCAGCTTGGGTGACAAGAGCAATCAGCCCCAGCATTTT	CASSLGDKSNQPQHF
15	TRBJ1-2	NA	NA	TRBV6-5	TGTGCCAGCAGTTACTCGAATGGACAGCCGACTGGCTACACCTTC	CASSYSNGQPTGYTF
15	TRBJ1-1	TRBD1	few	TRBV2	TGTGCCAGCAATGTGGGGACAGGGGGAAGCACTGAAGCTTTCTTT	CASNVGTGGSTEAFF
15	TRBJ2-7	NA	NA	TRBV30	TGTGCCTGGAGTGCCGATCCTGGGGGGAACTACGAGCAGTACTTC	CAWSADPGGNYEQYF
19	TRBJ2-2	NA	once	TRBV15	TGTGCCACCAGCAGACGGAGCCTGACAGGAACTTCGAACACCGGGGAGCTGTTTTTT	CATSRRSLTGTSNTGELFF
13	TRBJ2-1	NA	NA	TRBV5-6	TGTGCCAGCAGCTTGGGGGTTTGGGACTGGGCGTTCTTC	CASSLGVWDWAFF
15	TRBJ2-2	NA	few	TRBV5-6	TGTGCCAGCAGCCCCGTGGGGGGAAACACCGGGGAGCTGTTTTTT	CASSPVGGNTGELFF
14	TRBJ1-2	TRBD1	NA	TRBV7-2	TGTGCCAGCAGCTTATATACAGGGGGCTTTGGCTACACCTTC	CASSLYTGGFGYTF
17	TRBJ2-1	NA	NA	TRBV7-2	TGTGCCAGCAGCTCAATAGCGGGTCGAGGGGGATACAATGAGCAGTTCTTC	CASSSIAGRGGYNEQFF
15	TRBJ2-7	NA	NA	TRBV7-6	TGTGCCAGCAGCTTAGTTCCGGGACACTTATACGAGCAGTACTTC	CASSLVPGHLYEQYF
13	TRBJ2-5	TRBD2	NA	TRBV6-1	TGTGCCAGTCAGCGAGCGGGAGGAGAGACCCAGTACTTC	CASQRAGGETQYF
13	TRBJ1-2	NA	NA	TRBV7-9	TGTGCCAGCAGCTTATCAGGGGCCGGTGGCTACACCTTC	CASSLSGAGGYTF
15	TRBJ2-3	NA	few	TRBV7-2	TGTGCCAGCAGCCCGGGTTGGAGGAGTACAGATACGCAGTATTTT	CASSPGWRSTDTQYF
17	TRBJ1-6	TRBD1	NA	TRBV11-3	TGTGCCAGCAGCCTTAAGAAGGCCGGGACAGGGAATTCACCCCTCCACTTT	CASSLKKAGTGNSPLHF
13	TRBJ1-2	TRBD1	NA	TRBV30	TGTGCCTGGAGTGGGCAGGGGGCTGGCGGCTACACCTTC	CAWSGQGAGGYTF
17	TRBJ2-1	TRBD2	NA	TRBV15	TGTGCCACCAGCAGGCTGGGACTAGCGGGAGTCTCCGATGAGCAGTTCTTC	CATSRLGLAGVSDEQFF
17	TRBJ2-1	TRBD2	NA	TRBV7-9	TGTGCCAGCAGCTCCCCGGGACTAGCGGGAGAGTCGACTGAGCAGTTCTTC	CASSSPGLAGESTEQFF
15	TRBJ1-4	NA	NA	TRBV6-5	TGTGCCAGCAGTTACTCTGGGGAGTGGGATGAAAAACTGTTTTTT	CASSYSGEWDEKLFF
13	TRBJ2-7	TRBD1	NA	TRBV25-1	TGTGCCAGCAGTGCGACACAGGGGGTCGAGCAGTACTTC	CASSATQGVEQYF
14	TRBJ2-5	NA	NA	TRBV10-1	TGCGCCAGCAGCCGACAGGTCGAGGAGGAGACCCAGTACTTC	CASSRQVEEETQYF
14	TRBJ1-6	NA	once	TRBV4-1	TGCGCCAGCAGCCAGAACACCTTCCGTTCACCCCTCCACTTT	CASSQNTFRSPLHF
15	TRBJ2-1	NA	NA	TRBV9	TGTGCCAGCAGCACCACCGGAGGGGGCGGCTATGAGCAGTTCTTC	CASSTTGGGGYEQFF
17	TRBJ2-2	NA	NA	TRBV19	TGTGCCAGTAGTATCAGTGTAGGCAGGGGTAGCACCGGGGAGCTGTTTTTT	CASSISVGRGSTGELFF
15	TRBJ2-3	TRBD2	NA	TRBV5-6	TGTGCCAGCATGCCGGGGGGGTATTTGACAGATACGCAGTATTTT	CASMPGGYLTDTQYF
16	TRBJ2-2	NA	NA	TRBV27	TGTGCCAGCAGTTTCCTCTCGAGGGGGTCCTCCGGGGAGCTGTTTTTT	CASSFLSRGSSGELFF
18	TRBJ2-6	TRBD1	NA	TRBV5-6	TGTGCCAGCAGCTTAAGGGGGCTCTCAGTCTCTGGGGCCAACGTCCTGACTTTC	CASSLRGLSVSGANVLTF
14	TRBJ2-5	TRBD1	NA	TRBV7-3	TGTGCCAGCAGCCCATCAGGGGGACAAGAGACCCAGTACTTC	CASSPSGGQETQYF
13	TRBJ1-1	NA	NA	TRBV30	TGTGCCTGGAGTCAGGACAGGAACACTGAAGCTTTCTTT	CAWSQDRNTEAFF
14	TRBJ1-3	NA	NA	TRBV6-1	TGTGCCAGCAGTCGAGATACCTCTGGAAACACCATATATTTT	CASSRDTSGNTIYF
15	TRBJ1-2	TRBD1	NA	TRBV5-6	TGTGCCAGCAGCCGCGGCATTCAGGGGGACTATGGCTACACCTTC	CASSRGIQGDYGYTF
13	TRBJ2-7	TRBD2	NA	TRBV7-2	TGTGCCAGCAGCTTCCAGCGGGACTACGAGCAGTACTTC	CASSFQRDYEQYF
15	TRBJ2-6	NA	NA	TRBV5-1	TGCGCCAGCAGCATTACAAGCTCTGGGGCCAACGTCCTGACTTTC	CASSITSSGANVLTF
15	TRBJ2-5	TRBD2	NA	TRBV18	TGTGCCAGCTCACCACCGTCTAGCGGCCAAGAGACCCAGTACTTC	CASSPPSSGQETQYF
16	TRBJ2-2	NA	NA	TRBV5-1	TGCGCCAGCAGCCCCGGACTTCGACTTTCCGCCGGGGAGCTGTTTTTT	CASSPGLRLSAGELFF